This TCR beta chain was sequenced in a study of T cells after yellow fever vaccination. A word on this clonotype: Its antigen is unidentified.

Researchers made TCR cDNA using 5'RACE template switching, and this step added a universal primer site and UMIs. TCRdb reanalysed the 5' RACE reads using MiXCR and keeps one entry per CDR3 protein. This sample yields a few hundred thousand distinct CDR3 sequences, of which under 25% are seen a single time; 14% belongs to the top ten. Overall study findings and caveats: Reappearance after the booster was seen for most primary-vaccination clones, at roughly 96% CD4 and 80% to 90% CD8. A limited proportion of clonotypes was detected within both the CD4 and CD8 compartments.

V lost 5 bases and J 2 bases, leaving 17 bases between the germline ends. The CDR3 has 16 amino acids. Per germline, CDR1 SGHRS and CDR2 YFSETQ. The source was PBMCs, collected 15 days after the yellow fever booster vaccination. The chain carries TRBV5-1 and TRBJ2-1, with D perhaps matching TRBD2 (5 bases). The clonotype was recovered from a man aged 25 to 40 who received the YFV17D yellow fever vaccine. The CDR3 spells CASRSASGTTYNEQFF. CDR3 DNA sequence: TGCGCCAGCAGGTCCGCCAGCGGAACTACCTACAATGAGCAGTTCTTC.